The entry below gives a single T cell receptor (beta chain) sequence along with its context. Data came from immunoSEQ multiplex PCR; TCRdb stores just in-frame clones and leaves some out. The table has over 200,000 clones, about 90% seen once. The data derive from a study of blood T cell repertoires in COVID-19. Whole-study context: What the recovered Cohort 3 donors had was two negative PCRs, clearance, or symptom resolution. COVID-19 samples collected from the United States, Italy and Spain covered acute and convalescent phases.

CDR3 length equals 15 residues. Looked up from germline, CDR1 is MDHEN and CDR2 is SYDVKM. V was pared by 8 bases and J by 10 bases, with 12 bases of the junction left unmatched. The TCR comes from a woman aged 50 to 60 in a cohort exposed to, infected with or recovered from COVID-19 (not recorded which). Source material: PBMCs or T cells enriched from blood (not recorded which). This chain links TRBV28 with TRBJ1-6; 9 bases are a match to TRBD1. CDR3 sequence: CASVRPTGGRSPLHF. CDR3 DNA: TGTGCCAGCGTACGCCCTACAGGGGGCCGATCACCCCTCCACTTT.